A selection of T cell receptor beta chains follows, all from one sample in a study of T cell repertoires in cytomegalovirus infection. MiXCR, applied by TCRdb to the reads, yields one record per CDR3 protein. Counted here are about 310,000 distinct CDR3 sequences, about a sixth occurring once; the ten biggest clones make up around 12%. The sample taken for sequencing was PBMCs. The receptors stem from a human donor in good health (CMV status not recorded). Some clones in this sample may be carry-over from other donors' samples. Each CDR3 is given without its conserved first and last residue. The D gene is left open where the match is weak.

CDR3aa	j_gene	d_gene	v_gene
ASSPGGGGNYEQY	TRBJ2-7	TRBD2	TRBV6-6
ASSLAEGGGASYGYT	TRBJ1-2	.	TRBV7-2
ASSLWGSGGPQH	TRBJ1-5	.	TRBV5-6
ASSQDLIGTGNEKLF	TRBJ1-4	TRBD1	TRBV4-3
ASSLTPGTGYNEQF	TRBJ2-1	TRBD1	TRBV16
ASGEGLTGSGSDTQY	TRBJ2-3	.	TRBV6-1
ASSPDGALGTEAF	TRBJ1-1	.	TRBV3-1
ASSYPGQGYEQY	TRBJ2-7	TRBD1	TRBV6-2/TRBV6-3
ASSLAPAGGLYEQY	TRBJ2-7	TRBD2	TRBV7-2
SAHGLGYTDTQY	TRBJ2-3	.	TRBV20-1
ATGQDRGRDEQF	TRBJ2-1	TRBD1	TRBV15
SVEEAPGQGSYEQY	TRBJ2-7	TRBD1	TRBV29-1
ASSPIISTGELF	TRBJ2-2	.	TRBV2
SARDGGTNSNQPQH	TRBJ1-5	.	TRBV20-1
ASSQTGRTDYGYT	TRBJ1-2	.	TRBV7-2
ASSEGLNEKLF	TRBJ1-4	.	TRBV18
SGGQGEATDTQY	TRBJ2-3	TRBD1	TRBV29-1
ASSLFPDGDQETQY	TRBJ2-5	.	TRBV5-6
ASSQDRQLKYNEQF	TRBJ2-1	.	TRBV4-3
ASSPTGLYSFEQY	TRBJ2-7	TRBD2	TRBV7-2
ASSLDMYDEKLF	TRBJ1-4	.	TRBV7-2
ASSLGPRRGEQY	TRBJ2-7	.	TRBV7-2
ASSQSDRGLSPLH	TRBJ1-6	.	TRBV4-2
ASSSGLAGGIANTQY	TRBJ2-3	TRBD2	TRBV5-1
ASGEAVNTEAF	TRBJ1-1	.	TRBV2
ASSIRGSDTEAF	TRBJ1-1	TRBD1	TRBV27
ASSLAGGGETQY	TRBJ2-5	.	TRBV7-2
ASSSGTGTPGLAEADTQY	TRBJ2-3	TRBD2	TRBV28
ASSQEYRGSNYGYT	TRBJ1-2	.	TRBV4-3
ASSQEGRAMGQPQH	TRBJ1-5	.	TRBV4-2
ASSLDWGDGYF	TRBJ2-1	.	TRBV7-2
ASSQTETQETQY	TRBJ2-5	.	TRBV7-8
ASSPTGWGNYEQY	TRBJ2-7	.	TRBV18
ASSFAGGQGLEKLF	TRBJ1-4	TRBD1	TRBV7-2
ASSYVPGQPIYGYT	TRBJ1-2	.	TRBV28
SAREAGGTLDEQF	TRBJ2-1	TRBD2	TRBV20-1
ASSLGPDRGRYGYT	TRBJ1-2	TRBD1	TRBV7-2
SATDRVFSNQPQH	TRBJ1-5	TRBD1	TRBV20-1
ASSNFGTSGSKQY	TRBJ2-7	TRBD2	TRBV12-3/TRBV12-4
ASRLDAGELF	TRBJ2-2	.	TRBV5-5
ASSLERGRMNTEAF	TRBJ1-1	.	TRBV5-5
SAIRTGVETQY	TRBJ2-5	TRBD1	TRBV20-1
ASSTILGQGTTDTQY	TRBJ2-3	TRBD1	TRBV19
ASSLSRAGSYEQY	TRBJ2-7	.	TRBV7-2
ASSPTTYNEQF	TRBJ2-1	.	TRBV7-9